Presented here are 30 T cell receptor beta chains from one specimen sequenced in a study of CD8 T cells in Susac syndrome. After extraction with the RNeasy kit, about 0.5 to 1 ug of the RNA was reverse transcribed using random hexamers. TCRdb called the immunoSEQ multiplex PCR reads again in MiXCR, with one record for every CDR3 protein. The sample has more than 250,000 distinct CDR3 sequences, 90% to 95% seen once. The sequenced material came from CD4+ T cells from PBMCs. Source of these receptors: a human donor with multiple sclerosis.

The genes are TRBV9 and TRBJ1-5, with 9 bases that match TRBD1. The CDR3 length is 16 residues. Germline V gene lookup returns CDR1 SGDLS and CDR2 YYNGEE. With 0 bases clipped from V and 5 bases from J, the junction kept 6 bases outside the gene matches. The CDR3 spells CASSVGGGQGYQPQHF. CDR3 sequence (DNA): TGTGCCAGCAGCGTAGGTGGGGGACAGGGATATCAGCCCCAGCATTTT.

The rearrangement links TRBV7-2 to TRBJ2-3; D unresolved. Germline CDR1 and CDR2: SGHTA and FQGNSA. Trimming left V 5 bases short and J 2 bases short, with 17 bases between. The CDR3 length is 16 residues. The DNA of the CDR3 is TGTGCCAGCAGCCCACCTGGTCGGAGTTTCACAGATACGCAGTATTTT. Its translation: CASSPPGRSFTDTQYF.

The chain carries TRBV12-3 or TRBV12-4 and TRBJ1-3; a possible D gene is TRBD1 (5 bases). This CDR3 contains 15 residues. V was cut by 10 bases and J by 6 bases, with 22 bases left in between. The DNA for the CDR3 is TGTGCCACTCGCCAGCGGGAAACCGGGACAAACACCATATATTTT. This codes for CATRQRETGTNTIYF.

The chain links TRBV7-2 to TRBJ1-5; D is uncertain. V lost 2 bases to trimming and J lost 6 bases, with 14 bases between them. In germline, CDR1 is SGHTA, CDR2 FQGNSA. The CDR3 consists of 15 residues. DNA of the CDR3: TGTGCCAGCAGCTTAAGCGCGCAGAGAGGTCAGCCCCAGCATTTT. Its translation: CASSLSAQRGQPQHF.

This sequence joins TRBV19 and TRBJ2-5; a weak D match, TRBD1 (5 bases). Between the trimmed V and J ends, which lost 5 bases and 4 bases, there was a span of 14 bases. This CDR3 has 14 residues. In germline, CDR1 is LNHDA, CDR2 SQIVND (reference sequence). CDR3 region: CASSSNQGRETQYF. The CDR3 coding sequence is TGTGCCAGTAGTTCCAACCAGGGTAGAGAGACCCAGTACTTC.

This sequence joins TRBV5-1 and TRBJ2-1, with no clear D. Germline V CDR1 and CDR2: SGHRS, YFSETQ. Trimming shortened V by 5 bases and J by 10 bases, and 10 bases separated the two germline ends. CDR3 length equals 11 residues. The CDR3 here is CASRQIREQFF. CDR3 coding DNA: TGCGCCAGCAGACAGATCAGAGAGCAGTTCTTC.

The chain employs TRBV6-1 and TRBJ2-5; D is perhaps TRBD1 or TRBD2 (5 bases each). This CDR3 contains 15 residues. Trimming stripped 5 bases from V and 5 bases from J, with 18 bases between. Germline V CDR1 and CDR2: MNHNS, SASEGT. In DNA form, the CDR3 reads TGTGCCAGCAGTCCCCGCAGGGAGTTTACCGAGACCCAGTACTTC. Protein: CASSPRREFTETQYF.

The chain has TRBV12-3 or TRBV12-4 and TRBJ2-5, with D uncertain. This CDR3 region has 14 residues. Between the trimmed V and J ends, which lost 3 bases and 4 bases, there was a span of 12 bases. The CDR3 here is CASSLTFTTETQYF. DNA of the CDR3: TGTGCCAGCAGTTTGACATTTACTACAGAGACCCAGTACTTC.

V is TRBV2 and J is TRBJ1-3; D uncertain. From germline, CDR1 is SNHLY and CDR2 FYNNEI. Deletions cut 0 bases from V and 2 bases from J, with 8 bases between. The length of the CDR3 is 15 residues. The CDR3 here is CASSEAGIPGNTIYF. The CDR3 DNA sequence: TGTGCCAGCAGTGAAGCAGGGATCCCTGGAAACACCATATATTTT.

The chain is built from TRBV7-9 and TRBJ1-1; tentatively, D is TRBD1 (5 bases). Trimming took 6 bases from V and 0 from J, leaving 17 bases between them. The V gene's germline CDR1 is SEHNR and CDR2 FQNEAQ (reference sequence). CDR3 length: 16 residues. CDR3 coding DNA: TGTGCCAGCAGGCCCGTCCAGGGCTTCATGAACACTGAAGCTTTCTTT. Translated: CASRPVQGFMNTEAFF.

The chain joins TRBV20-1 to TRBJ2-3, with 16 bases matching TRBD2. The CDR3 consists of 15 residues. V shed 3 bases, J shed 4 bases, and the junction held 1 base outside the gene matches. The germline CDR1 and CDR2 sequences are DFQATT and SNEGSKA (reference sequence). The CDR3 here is CSARGLAGGPDTQYF. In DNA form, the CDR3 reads TGCAGTGCTAGGGGACTAGCGGGGGGGCCAGATACGCAGTATTTT.

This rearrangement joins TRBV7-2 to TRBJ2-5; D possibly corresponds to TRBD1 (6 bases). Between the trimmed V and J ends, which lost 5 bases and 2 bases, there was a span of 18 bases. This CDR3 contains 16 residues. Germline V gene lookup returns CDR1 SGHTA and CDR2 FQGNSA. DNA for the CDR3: TGTGCCAGCAGCCCCGGAGGTTACAGGGCGCAAGAGACCCAGTACTTC. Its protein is CASSPGGYRAQETQYF.

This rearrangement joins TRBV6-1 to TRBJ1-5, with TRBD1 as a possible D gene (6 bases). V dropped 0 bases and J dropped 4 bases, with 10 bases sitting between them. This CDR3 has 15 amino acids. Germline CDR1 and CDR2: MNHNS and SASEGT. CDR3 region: CASSEAGGRNQPQHF. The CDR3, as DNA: TGTGCCAGCAGTGAAGCCGGGGGGCGGAATCAGCCCCAGCATTTT.

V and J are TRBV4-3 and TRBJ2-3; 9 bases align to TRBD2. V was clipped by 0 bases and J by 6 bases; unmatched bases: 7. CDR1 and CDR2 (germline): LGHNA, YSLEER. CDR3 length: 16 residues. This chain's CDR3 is CASSQDTAGGRDTQYF. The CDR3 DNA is TGCGCCAGCAGCCAAGATACGGCGGGAGGGCGGGATACGCAGTATTTT.

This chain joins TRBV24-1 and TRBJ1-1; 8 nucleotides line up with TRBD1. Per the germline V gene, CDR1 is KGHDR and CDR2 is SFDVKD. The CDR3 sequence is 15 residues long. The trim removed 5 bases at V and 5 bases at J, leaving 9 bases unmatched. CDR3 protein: CATSGQTGATTEAFF. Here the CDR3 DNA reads TGTGCCACCAGTGGCCAGACAGGGGCGACTACTGAAGCTTTCTTT.

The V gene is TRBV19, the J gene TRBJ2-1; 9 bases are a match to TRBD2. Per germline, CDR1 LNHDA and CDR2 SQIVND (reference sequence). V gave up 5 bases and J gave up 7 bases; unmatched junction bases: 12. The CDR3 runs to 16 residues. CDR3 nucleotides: TGTGCCAGTAGTTCTCCCCCCGGGCGGGGGGGTAATGAGCAGTTCTTC. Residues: CASSSPPGRGGNEQFF.

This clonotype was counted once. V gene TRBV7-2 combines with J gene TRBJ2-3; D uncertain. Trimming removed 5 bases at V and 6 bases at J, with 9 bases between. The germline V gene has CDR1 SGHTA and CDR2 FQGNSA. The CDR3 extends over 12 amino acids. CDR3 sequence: CASSALTDTQYF. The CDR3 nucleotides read TGTGCCAGCAGCGCCCTGACCGATACGCAGTATTTT.

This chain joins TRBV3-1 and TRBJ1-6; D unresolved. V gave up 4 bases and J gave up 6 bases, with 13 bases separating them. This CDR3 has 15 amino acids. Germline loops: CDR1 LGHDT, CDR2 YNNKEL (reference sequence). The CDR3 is CASSPGRTFNSPLHF. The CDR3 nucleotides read TGTGCCAGCAGCCCCGGAAGGACTTTTAATTCACCCCTCCACTTT.

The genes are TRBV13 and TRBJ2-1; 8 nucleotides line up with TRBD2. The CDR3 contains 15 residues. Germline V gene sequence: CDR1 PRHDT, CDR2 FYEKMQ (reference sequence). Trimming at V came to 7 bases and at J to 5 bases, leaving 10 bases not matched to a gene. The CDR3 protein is CASNLRRGAHNEQFF. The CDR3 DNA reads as TGTGCCAGCAACCTCCGGCGGGGGGCCCACAATGAGCAGTTCTTC.

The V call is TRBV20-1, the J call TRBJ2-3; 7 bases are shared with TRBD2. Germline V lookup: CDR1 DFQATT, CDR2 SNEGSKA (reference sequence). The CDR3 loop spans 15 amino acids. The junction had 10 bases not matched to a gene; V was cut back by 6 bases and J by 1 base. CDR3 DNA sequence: TGCAGTGCCCTGGGGGGGGGAGTGGGCACAGATACGCAGTATTTT. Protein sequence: CSALGGGVGTDTQYF.

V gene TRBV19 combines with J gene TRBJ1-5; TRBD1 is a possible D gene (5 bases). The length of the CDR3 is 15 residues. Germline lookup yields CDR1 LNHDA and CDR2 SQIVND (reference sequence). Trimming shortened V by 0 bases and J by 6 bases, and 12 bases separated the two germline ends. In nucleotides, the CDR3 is TGTGCCAGTAGTATAGATACGCAGGGAGGTCAGCCCCAGCATTTT. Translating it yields CASSIDTQGGQPQHF. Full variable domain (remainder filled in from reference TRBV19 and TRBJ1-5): DGGITQSPKYLFRKEGQNVTLSCEQNLNHDAMYWYRQDPGQGLRLIYYSQIVNDFQKGDIAEGYSVSREKKESFPLTVTSAQKNPTAFYLCASSIDTQGGQPQHFGDGTRLSIL.

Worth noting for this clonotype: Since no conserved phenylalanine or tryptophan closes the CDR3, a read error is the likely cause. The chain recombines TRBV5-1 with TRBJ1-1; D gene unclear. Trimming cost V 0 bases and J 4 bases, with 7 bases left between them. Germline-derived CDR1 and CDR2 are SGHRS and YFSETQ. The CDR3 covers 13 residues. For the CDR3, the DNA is TGCGCCAGCAGCTTGGAAACAGTCACTGAAGCTTTCTCT. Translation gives CASSLETVTEAFS.

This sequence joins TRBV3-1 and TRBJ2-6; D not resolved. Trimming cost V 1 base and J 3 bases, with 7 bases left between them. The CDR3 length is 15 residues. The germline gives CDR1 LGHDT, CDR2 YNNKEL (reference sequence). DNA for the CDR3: TGTGCCAGCAGCCAAGCAGTCTTTGGGGCCAACGTCCTGACTTTC. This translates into CASSQAVFGANVLTF.

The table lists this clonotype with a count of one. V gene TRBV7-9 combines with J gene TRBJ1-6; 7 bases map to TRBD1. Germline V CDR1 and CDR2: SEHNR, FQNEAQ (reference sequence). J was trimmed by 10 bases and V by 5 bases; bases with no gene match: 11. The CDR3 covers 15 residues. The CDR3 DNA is TGTGCCAGCAGCCCCCAGACAGGGAGTAGGTCACCCCTCCACTTT. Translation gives CASSPQTGSRSPLHF.

The CDR3 DNA is TGCAGTGCTCCGAGACAGGGTCCCCCCTACGAGCAGTACTTC. Translated, it gives CSAPRQGPPYEQYF. J is TRBJ2-7 and V is TRBV20-1; 7 bases line up with TRBD1. CDR3 length: 14 amino acids. The germline gives CDR1 DFQATT, CDR2 SNEGSKA (reference sequence). Trimming removed 5 bases from V and 2 bases from J; junction bases left unmatched: 9.

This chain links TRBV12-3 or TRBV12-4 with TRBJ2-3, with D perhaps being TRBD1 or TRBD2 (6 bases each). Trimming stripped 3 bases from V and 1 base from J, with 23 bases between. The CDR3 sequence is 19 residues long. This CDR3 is CASSLARERGGKRTDTQYF. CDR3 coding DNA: TGTGCCAGCAGTTTGGCTCGGGAGAGAGGGGGAAAACGCACAGATACGCAGTATTTT.

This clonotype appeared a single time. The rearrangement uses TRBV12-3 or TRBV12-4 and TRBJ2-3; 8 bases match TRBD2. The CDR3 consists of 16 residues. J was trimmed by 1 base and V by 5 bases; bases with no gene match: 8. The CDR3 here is CASSDIAGYGTDTQYF. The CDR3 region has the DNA TGTGCCAGCAGTGACATAGCGGGATACGGCACAGATACGCAGTATTTT.

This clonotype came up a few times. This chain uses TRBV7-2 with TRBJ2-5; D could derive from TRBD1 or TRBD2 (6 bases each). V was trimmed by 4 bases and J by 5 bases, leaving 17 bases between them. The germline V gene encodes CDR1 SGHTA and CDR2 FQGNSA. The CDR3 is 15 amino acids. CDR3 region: CASSSRGGGGETQYF. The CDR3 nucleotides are TGTGCCAGCAGCTCCCGAGGAGGGGGTGGGGAGACCCAGTACTTC.

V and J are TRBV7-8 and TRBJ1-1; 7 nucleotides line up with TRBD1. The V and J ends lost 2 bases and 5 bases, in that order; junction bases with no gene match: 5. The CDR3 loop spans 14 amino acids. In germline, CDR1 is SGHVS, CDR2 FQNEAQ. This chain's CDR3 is CASSLRGPGTEAFF. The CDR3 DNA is TGTGCCAGCAGCTTAAGGGGGCCGGGTACTGAAGCTTTCTTT.

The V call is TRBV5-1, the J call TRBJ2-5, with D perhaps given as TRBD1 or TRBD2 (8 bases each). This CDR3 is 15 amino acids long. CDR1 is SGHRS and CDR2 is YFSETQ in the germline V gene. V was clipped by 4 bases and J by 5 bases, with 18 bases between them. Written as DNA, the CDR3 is TGCGCCAGCAGCGTCGGACAGGGCGGGAGGGAGACCCAGTACTTC. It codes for CASSVGQGGRETQYF.